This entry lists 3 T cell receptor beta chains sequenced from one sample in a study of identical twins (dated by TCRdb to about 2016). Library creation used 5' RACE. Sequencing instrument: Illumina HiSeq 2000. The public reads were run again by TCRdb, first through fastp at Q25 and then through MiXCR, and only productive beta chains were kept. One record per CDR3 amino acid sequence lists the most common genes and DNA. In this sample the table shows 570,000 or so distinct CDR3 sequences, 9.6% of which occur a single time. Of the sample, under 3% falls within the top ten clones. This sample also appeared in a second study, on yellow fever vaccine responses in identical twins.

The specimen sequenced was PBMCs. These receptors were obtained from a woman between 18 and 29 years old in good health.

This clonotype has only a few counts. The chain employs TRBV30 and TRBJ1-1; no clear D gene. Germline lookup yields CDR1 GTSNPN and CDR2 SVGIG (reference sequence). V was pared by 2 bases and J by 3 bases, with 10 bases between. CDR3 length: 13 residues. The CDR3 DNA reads TGTGCCTGGAGTAGGTGGGAGGACACTGAAGCTTTCTTT. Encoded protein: CAWSRWEDTEAFF.

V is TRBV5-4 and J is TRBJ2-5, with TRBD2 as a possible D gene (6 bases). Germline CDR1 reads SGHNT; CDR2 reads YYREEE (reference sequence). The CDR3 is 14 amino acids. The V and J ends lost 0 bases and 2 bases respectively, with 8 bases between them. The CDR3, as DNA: TGTGCCAGCAGCTTGGCGGGAGAACAAGAGACCCAGTACTTC. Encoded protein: CASSLAGEQETQYF. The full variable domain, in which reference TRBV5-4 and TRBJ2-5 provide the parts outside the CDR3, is ETGVTQSPTHLIKTRGQQVTLRCSSQSGHNTVSWYQQALGQGPQFIFQYYREEENGRGNFPPRFSGLQFPNYSSELNVNALELDDSALYLCASSLAGEQETQYFGPGTRLLVL.

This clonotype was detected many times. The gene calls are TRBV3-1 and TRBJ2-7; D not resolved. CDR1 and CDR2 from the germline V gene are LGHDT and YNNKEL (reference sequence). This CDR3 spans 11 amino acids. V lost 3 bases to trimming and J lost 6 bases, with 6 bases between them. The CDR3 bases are TGTGCCAGCAGCCAGGCGTCCGAGCAGTACTTC. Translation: CASSQASEQYF.